The rows below give T cell receptor beta chains drawn from one sample of a study of cytomegalovirus exposure and HLA in healthy donors. Assay: immunoSEQ multiplex PCR; the TCRdb copy retains only in-frame clones and omits some. Of under 200,000 clones listed, around 80% are singletons. Sequencing was performed on PBMCs. The receptors were sampled from a male donor in good health and CMV-seropositive. CDR3s include the opening cysteine and the closing phenylalanine or tryptophan.

CDR3aa: CASSYSSGQGAYGYTF
v_gene: TRBV6-5
j_gene: TRBJ1-2

CDR3aa: CASSLSGGSRYGYTF
v_gene: TRBV7-2
j_gene: TRBJ1-2

CDR3aa: CASTRGQGAYEQYF
v_gene: TRBV6-5
j_gene: TRBJ2-7

CDR3aa: CASSSWGLNQETQYF
v_gene: TRBV5-1
j_gene: TRBJ2-5

CDR3aa: CASSPGQGGFGEQFF
v_gene: TRBV5-1
j_gene: TRBJ2-1

CDR3aa: CASSQLGSSAQETQYF
v_gene: TRBV4-3
j_gene: TRBJ2-5

CDR3aa: CASSRLGQGSEAFF
v_gene: TRBV14
j_gene: TRBJ1-1

CDR3aa: CASRLNPDYGYTF
v_gene: TRBV2
j_gene: TRBJ1-2

CDR3aa: CASSEGGTNIQETQYF
v_gene: TRBV2
j_gene: TRBJ2-5

CDR3aa: CASSFSLGPYEQYF
v_gene: TRBV27
j_gene: TRBJ2-7

CDR3aa: CASSQYRDSNEKLFF
v_gene: TRBV4-1
j_gene: TRBJ1-4

CDR3aa: CASSPTGVYTEAFF
v_gene: TRBV19
j_gene: TRBJ1-1

CDR3aa: CASSFPLRGTGEQFF
v_gene: TRBV11-2
j_gene: TRBJ2-1

CDR3aa: CAWSDPLAALAGETQYF
v_gene: TRBV30
j_gene: TRBJ2-5

CDR3aa: CASSLEQLNEAFF
v_gene: TRBV5-1
j_gene: TRBJ1-1

CDR3aa: CAIRGDTSGNTIYF
v_gene: TRBV10-3
j_gene: TRBJ1-3

CDR3aa: CASSLGGGYTF
v_gene: TRBV28
j_gene: TRBJ1-2

CDR3aa: CASSHPGLAGYNEQFF
v_gene: TRBV6-4
j_gene: TRBJ2-1

CDR3aa: CASSPGISETQYF
v_gene: TRBV11-2
j_gene: TRBJ2-5

CDR3aa: CARGRSSGNTIYF
v_gene: TRBV10-1
j_gene: TRBJ1-3

CDR3aa: CAWSARGSQPQHF
v_gene: TRBV30
j_gene: TRBJ1-5

CDR3aa: CASSPDEGQPQHF
v_gene: TRBV7-2
j_gene: TRBJ1-5

CDR3aa: CAWSWSRSGNTIYF
v_gene: TRBV30
j_gene: TRBJ1-3

CDR3aa: CASSQDLGTKALEQYF
v_gene: TRBV4-3
j_gene: TRBJ2-7

CDR3aa: CASSYGGGNYGYTF
v_gene: TRBV6-5
j_gene: TRBJ1-2

CDR3aa: CASSQDPGINYNTEAFF
v_gene: TRBV4-1
j_gene: TRBJ1-1

CDR3aa: CASSLGRANVLTF
v_gene: TRBV27
j_gene: TRBJ2-6

CDR3aa: CASSQFYRVGEQYF
v_gene: TRBV14
j_gene: TRBJ2-7

CDR3aa: CASSTLGPTEAFF
v_gene: TRBV27
j_gene: TRBJ1-1

CDR3aa: CASSTSRWGRMTDTQYF
v_gene: TRBV7-9
j_gene: TRBJ2-3

CDR3aa: CASSLGQGFGEQFF
v_gene: TRBV28
j_gene: TRBJ2-1

CDR3aa: CARKNGISDTEAFF
v_gene: TRBV30
j_gene: TRBJ1-1

CDR3aa: CASSLGLAGADETQYF
v_gene: TRBV4-1
j_gene: TRBJ2-5

CDR3aa: CASRRDSGNYGYTF
v_gene: TRBV2
j_gene: TRBJ1-2

CDR3aa: CASSAIVTTVGNTEAFF
v_gene: TRBV25-1
j_gene: TRBJ1-1

CDR3aa: CASSLEGHQPQHF
v_gene: TRBV7-8
j_gene: TRBJ1-5

CDR3aa: CASALSSYNEQFF
v_gene: TRBV27
j_gene: TRBJ2-1

CDR3aa: CAISYRGLAAFF
v_gene: TRBV10-3
j_gene: TRBJ1-1

CDR3aa: CASSEGQGSYEQYF
v_gene: TRBV2
j_gene: TRBJ2-7

CDR3aa: CASSQRGSTPYEKLFF
v_gene: TRBV4-1
j_gene: TRBJ1-4

CDR3aa: CAWSPLGQGSTGQYF
v_gene: TRBV30
j_gene: TRBJ2-5

CDR3aa: CASSSSGQPNSPLHF
v_gene: TRBV6-6
j_gene: TRBJ1-6

CDR3aa: CASSVALDRTFGGYTF
v_gene: TRBV9
j_gene: TRBJ1-2

CDR3aa: CSVEGLAGVSYNEQFF
v_gene: TRBV29-1
j_gene: TRBJ2-1

CDR3aa: CASSFFAASGLNEQFF
v_gene: TRBV28
j_gene: TRBJ2-1

CDR3aa: CASSKGQGNYEQYF
v_gene: TRBV19
j_gene: TRBJ2-7

CDR3aa: CASSSRDRGTGELFF
v_gene: TRBV11-3
j_gene: TRBJ2-2

CDR3aa: CASSYGSSEQYF
v_gene: TRBV6-5
j_gene: TRBJ2-7

CDR3aa: CASSLAGSSYEQYF
v_gene: TRBV7-2
j_gene: TRBJ2-7

CDR3aa: CASSRQTTGNTQYF
v_gene: TRBV7-2
j_gene: TRBJ2-3

CDR3aa: CASSFTGAGELFF
v_gene: TRBV6-6
j_gene: TRBJ2-2

CDR3aa: CASHKGQMNTEAFF
v_gene: TRBV6-5
j_gene: TRBJ1-1

CDR3aa: CASSSGVLAINNEQFF
v_gene: TRBV11-2
j_gene: TRBJ2-1

CDR3aa: CASSLDQVSGYGYTF
v_gene: TRBV11-2
j_gene: TRBJ1-2

CDR3aa: CATSSGTGQGANEQFF
v_gene: TRBV15
j_gene: TRBJ2-1